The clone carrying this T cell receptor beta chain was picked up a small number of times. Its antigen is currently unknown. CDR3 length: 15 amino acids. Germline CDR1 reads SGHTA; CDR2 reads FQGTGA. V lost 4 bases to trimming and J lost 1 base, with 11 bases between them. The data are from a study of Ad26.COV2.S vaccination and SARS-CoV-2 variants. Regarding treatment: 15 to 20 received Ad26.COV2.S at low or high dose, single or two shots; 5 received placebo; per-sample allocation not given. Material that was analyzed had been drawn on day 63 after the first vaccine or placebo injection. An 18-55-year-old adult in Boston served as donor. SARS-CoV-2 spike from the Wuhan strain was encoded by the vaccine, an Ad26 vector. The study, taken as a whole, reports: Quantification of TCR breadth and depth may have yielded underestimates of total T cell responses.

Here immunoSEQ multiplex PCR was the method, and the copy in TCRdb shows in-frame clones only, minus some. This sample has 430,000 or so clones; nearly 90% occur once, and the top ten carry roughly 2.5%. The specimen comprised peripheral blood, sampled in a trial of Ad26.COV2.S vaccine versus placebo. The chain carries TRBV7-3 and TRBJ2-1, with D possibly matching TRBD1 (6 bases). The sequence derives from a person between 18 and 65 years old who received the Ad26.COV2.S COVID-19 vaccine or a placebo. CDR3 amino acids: CASSSTGPSYNEQFF. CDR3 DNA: TGTGCCAGCAGCTCGACAGGCCCATCCTACAATGAGCAGTTCTTC.